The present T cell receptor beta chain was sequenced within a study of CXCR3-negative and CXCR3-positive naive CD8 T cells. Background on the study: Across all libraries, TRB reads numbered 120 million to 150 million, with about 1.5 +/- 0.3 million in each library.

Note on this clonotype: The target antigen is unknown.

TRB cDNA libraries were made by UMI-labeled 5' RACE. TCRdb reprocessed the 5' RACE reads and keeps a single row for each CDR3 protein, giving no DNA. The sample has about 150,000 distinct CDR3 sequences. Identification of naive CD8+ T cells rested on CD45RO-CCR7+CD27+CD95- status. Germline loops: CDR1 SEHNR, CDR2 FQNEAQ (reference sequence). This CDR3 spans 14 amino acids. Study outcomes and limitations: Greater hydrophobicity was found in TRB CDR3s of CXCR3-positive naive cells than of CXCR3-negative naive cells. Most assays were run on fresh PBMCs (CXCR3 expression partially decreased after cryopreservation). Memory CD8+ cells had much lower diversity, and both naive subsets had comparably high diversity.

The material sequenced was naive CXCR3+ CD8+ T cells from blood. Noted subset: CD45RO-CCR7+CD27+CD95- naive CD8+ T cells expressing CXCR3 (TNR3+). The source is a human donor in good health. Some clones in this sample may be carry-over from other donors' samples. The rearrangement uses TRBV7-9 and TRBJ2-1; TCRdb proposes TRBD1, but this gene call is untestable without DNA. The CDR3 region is CASSLGPGVYEQYF.